This T cell receptor beta chain is drawn from a study of blood T cell repertoires in COVID-19. Study as a whole: Researchers got acute and convalescent COVID-19 samples from the United States, Italy and Spain. T cells, B-cell-depleted T cells, or PBMCs supplied cDNA or gDNA.

This CDR3 has 16 amino acids. J was trimmed by 7 bases and V by 1 base; bases with no gene match: 10. Per the germline V gene, CDR1 is SGHVS and CDR2 is FQNEAQ. In the authors' workflow: The assay estimated nucleated cells by amplifying reference gene primers. Assay: immunoSEQ multiplex PCR; the TCRdb copy retains only in-frame clones and omits some. From that table come the V and J calls and clone size; the DNA was used to work out D and trimming. The sample contains roughly 200,000 clones, approximately 86% of which appear only once. The chain is built from TRBV7-8 and TRBJ1-5; 7 nucleotides align to TRBD1. This TCR derives from a man aged 40-49 years with active or convalescent COVID-19. The sequencing input was peripheral blood. CDR3 bases: TGTGCCAGCAGCTTAGGATTTCCAGGGGGAGGCCAGCCCCAGCATTTT. Translated: CASSLGFPGGGQPQHF.